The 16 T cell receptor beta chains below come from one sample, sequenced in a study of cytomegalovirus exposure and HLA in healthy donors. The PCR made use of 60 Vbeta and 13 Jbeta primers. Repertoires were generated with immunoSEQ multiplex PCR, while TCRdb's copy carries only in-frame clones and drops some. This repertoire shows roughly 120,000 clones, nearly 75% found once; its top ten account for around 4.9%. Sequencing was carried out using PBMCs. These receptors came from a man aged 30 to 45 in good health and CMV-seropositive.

This CDR3 is CASSIAVDYGYTF. For the CDR3, the DNA is TGTGCCAGTAGTATAGCAGTCGACTATGGCTACACCTTC. The chain joins TRBV19 to TRBJ1-2; no clear D gene. Germline assignment: CDR1 LNHDA and CDR2 SQIVND (reference sequence). V lost 1 base to trimming and J lost 3 bases, with 6 bases between them. The CDR3 is made up of 13 amino acids.

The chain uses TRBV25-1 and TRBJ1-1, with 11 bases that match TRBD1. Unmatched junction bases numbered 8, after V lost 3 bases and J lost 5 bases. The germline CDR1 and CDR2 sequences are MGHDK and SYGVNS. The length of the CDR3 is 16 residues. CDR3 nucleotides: TGTGCCAGCAGTGATTCCGGGACAGGGGGAAAGACTGAAGCTTTCTTT. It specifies CASSDSGTGGKTEAFF. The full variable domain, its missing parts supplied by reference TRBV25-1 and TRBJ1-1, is EADIYQTPRYLVIGTGKKITLECSQTMGHDKMYWYQQDPGMELHLIHYSYGVNSTEKGDLSSESTVSRIRTEHFPLTLESARPSHTSQYLCASSDSGTGGKTEAFFGQGTRLTVV.

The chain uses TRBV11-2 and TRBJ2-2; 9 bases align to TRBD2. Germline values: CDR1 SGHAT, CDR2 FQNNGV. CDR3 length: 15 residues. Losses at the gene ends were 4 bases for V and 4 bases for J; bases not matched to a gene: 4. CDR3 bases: TGTGCCAGCAGCTCCCTGCGGGGGGGCACCGGGGAGCTGTTTTTT. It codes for CASSSLRGGTGELFF.

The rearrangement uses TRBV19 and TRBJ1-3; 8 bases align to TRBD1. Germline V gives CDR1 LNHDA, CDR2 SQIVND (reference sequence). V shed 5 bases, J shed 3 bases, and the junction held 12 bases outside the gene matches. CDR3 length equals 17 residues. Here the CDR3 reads CASSHQGRTGFGNTIYF. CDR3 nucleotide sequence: TGTGCCAGTAGTCACCAAGGAAGGACAGGGTTTGGAAACACCATATATTTT.

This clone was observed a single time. The CDR3 coding sequence is TGTGCCAGCAGCCTAAACAGTCTCCCCAATCAGCCCCAGCATTTT. It encodes CASSLNSLPNQPQHF. This chain joins TRBV11-2 and TRBJ1-5; unclear D gene. CDR3 size: 15 residues. The germline V gene has CDR1 SGHAT and CDR2 FQNNGV. Deletions cut 5 bases from V and 3 bases from J, with 14 bases between.

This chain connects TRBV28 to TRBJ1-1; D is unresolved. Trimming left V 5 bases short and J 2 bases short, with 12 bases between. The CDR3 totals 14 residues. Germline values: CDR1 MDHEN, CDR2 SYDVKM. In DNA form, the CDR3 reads TGTGCCAGCAGTCGACAAACCCAAAACACTGAAGCTTTCTTT. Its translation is CASSRQTQNTEAFF.

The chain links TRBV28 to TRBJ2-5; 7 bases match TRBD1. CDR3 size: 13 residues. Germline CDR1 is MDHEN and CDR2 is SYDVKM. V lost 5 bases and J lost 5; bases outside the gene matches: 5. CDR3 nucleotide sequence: TGTGCCAGCAGTGTGACAGGGCAGGAGACCCAGTACTTC. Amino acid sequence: CASSVTGQETQYF. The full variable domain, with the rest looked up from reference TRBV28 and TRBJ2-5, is DVKVTQSSRYLVKRTGEKVFLECVQDMDHENMFWYRQDPGLGLRLIYFSYDVKMKEKGDIPEGYSVSREKKERFSLILESASTNQTSMYLCASSVTGQETQYFGPGTRLLVL.

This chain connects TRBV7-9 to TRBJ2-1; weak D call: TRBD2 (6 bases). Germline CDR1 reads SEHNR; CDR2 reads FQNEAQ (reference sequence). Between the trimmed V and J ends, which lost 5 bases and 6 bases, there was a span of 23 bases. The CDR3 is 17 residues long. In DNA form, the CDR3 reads TGTGCCAGCAGCCCGACGCCGGGGTGGGGGGACCCCAATGAGCAGTTCTTC. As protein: CASSPTPGWGDPNEQFF.

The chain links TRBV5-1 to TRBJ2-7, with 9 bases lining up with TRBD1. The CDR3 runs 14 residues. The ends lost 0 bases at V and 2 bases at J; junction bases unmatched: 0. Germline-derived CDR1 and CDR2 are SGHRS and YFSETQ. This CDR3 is CASSLGQGAYEQYF. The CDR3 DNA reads TGCGCCAGCAGCTTGGGACAGGGGGCCTACGAGCAGTACTTC.

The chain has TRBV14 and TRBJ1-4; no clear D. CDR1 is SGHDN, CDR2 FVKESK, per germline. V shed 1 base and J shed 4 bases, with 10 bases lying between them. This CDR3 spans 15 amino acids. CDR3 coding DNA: TGTGCCAGCAGCCAAGGCGCAGGTTATAATGAAAAACTGTTTTTT. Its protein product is CASSQGAGYNEKLFF.

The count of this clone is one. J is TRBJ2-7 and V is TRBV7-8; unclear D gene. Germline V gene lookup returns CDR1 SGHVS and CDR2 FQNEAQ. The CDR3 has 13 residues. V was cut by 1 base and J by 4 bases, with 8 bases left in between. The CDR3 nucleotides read TGTGCCAGCAGCTTAGGGAGATCTTACGAGCAGTACTTC. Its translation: CASSLGRSYEQYF.

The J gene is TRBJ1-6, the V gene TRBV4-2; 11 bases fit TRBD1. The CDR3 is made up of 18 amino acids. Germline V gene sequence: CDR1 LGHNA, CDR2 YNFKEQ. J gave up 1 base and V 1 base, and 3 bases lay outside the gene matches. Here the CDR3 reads CASSQGDRGSSYNSPLHF. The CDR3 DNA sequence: TGTGCCAGCAGCCAAGGGGACAGGGGGAGTTCCTATAATTCACCCCTCCACTTT.

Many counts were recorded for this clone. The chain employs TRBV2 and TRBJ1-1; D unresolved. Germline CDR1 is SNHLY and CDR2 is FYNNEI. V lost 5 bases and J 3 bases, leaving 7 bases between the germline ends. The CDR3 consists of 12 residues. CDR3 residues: CASSPVHTEAFF. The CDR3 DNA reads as TGTGCCAGCAGTCCCGTCCACACTGAAGCTTTCTTT. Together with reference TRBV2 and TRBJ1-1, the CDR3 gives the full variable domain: EPEVTQTPSHQVTQMGQEVILRCVPISNHLYFYWYRQILGQKVEFLVSFYNNEISEKSEIFDDQFSVERPDGSNFTLKIRSTKLEDSAMYFCASSPVHTEAFFGQGTRLTVV.

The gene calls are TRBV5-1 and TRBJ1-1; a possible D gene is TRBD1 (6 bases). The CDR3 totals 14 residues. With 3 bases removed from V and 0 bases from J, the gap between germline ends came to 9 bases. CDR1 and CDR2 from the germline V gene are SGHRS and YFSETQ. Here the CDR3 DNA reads TGCGCCAGCAGCTCACAGGGATTGAACACTGAAGCTTTCTTT. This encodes CASSSQGLNTEAFF.

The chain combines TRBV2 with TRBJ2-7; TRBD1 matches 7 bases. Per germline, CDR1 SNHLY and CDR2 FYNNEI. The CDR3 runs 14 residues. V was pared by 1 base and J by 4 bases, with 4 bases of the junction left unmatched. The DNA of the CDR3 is TGTGCCAGCAGTGAAGAGGGACAGCTGTACGAGCAGTACTTC. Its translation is CASSEEGQLYEQYF. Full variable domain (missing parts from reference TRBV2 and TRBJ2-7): EPEVTQTPSHQVTQMGQEVILRCVPISNHLYFYWYRQILGQKVEFLVSFYNNEISEKSEIFDDQFSVERPDGSNFTLKIRSTKLEDSAMYFCASSEEGQLYEQYFGPGTRLTVT.

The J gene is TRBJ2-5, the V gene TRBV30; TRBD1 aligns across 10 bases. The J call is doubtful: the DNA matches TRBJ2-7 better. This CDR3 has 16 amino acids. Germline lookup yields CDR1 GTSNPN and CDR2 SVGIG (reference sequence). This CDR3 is CAWSPSGTGDINEQYF. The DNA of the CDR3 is TGTGCCTGGAGTCCGAGTGGGACAGGGGATATAAACGAGCAGTACTTC.